The T cell receptor beta chain under discussion was sequenced for a study of blood T cell repertoires in COVID-19. Study at large: T cells, B-cell-depleted T cells, or PBMCs provided the cDNA or gDNA that served as material.

The V gene end was trimmed by 2 bases and the J gene end by 6 bases; junction bases not matched to a gene: 5. This CDR3 region has 16 residues. In germline, CDR1 is MGHRA, CDR2 YSYEKL. TCRdb keeps only in-frame clones here, not all; method: immunoSEQ multiplex PCR. The data contain around 120,000 clones, 90% of them singletons. This clonotype was obtained from a woman aged 55-75 years with COVID-19, enrolled during active disease. The sequenced sample was peripheral blood. The gene calls are TRBV4-1 and TRBJ1-4; 11 bases fit TRBD1. CDR3 sequence (DNA): TGCGCCAGCAGCCAACCGGGACAGGGGGGGTATGAAAAACTGTTTTTT. Translating it yields CASSQPGQGGYEKLFF.